This record covers a single T cell receptor (beta chain). The source of the sample is a study of blood T cell repertoires in COVID-19. In the study overall: The United States, Italy and Spain provided the acute and convalescent COVID-19 samples. The cDNA or gDNA used as material had been derived from T cells, B-cell-depleted T cells, or PBMCs.

Method: immunoSEQ multiplex PCR; TCRdb's copy keeps in-frame clones and lacks some. The sample includes under 50,000 clones, over 85% seen only once; the top ten take under 20%. Trimming removed 7 bases from V and 5 bases from J, with 16 bases in between. CDR1 is KGHDR and CDR2 is SFDVKD in the germline V gene. The CDR3 extends over 14 amino acids. This TCR derives from a man between 65 and 85 years old with active COVID-19. The specimen sequenced was peripheral blood. The chain is built from TRBV24-1 and TRBJ2-5; a possible D gene is TRBD2 (6 bases). The CDR3 DNA follows: TGTGCCACCAGATCTTCGGCGGGGAGGGAGACCCAGTACTTC. Its translation: CATRSSAGRETQYF.